The rows below give T cell receptor beta chains drawn from one sample of a study of cytomegalovirus exposure and HLA in healthy donors. TCRdb's table, derived via immunoSEQ multiplex PCR, lists solely in-frame clones and lacks some. Here the sample spans more than 85,000 clones, 80% to 85% being singletons. The sequencing sample was made of PBMCs. These receptors were collected from a woman aged 30 to 39 in good health and CMV-seronegative. Both conserved end residues are part of each CDR3. Each record gives: J gene, D gene, clone size, V gene, CDR3 DNA, CDR3 protein. The D gene is left open where the match is weak. Rows give clone size only sometimes, using once, few, many, or a class for an expanded clone.

>TRBJ1-5|TRBD1|-|TRBV7-9
TGTGCCAGCAGCCATACCGCCGACAGGGGGACGGGTCAGCCCCAGCATTTT
CASSHTADRGTGQPQHF
>TRBJ2-5|-|-|TRBV6-5
TGTGCCAGCAGTTACTCGACTGGGGCAACAGAGACCCAGTACTTC
CASSYSTGATETQYF
>TRBJ2-5|TRBD2|-|TRBV9
TGTGCCAGCAGCAACGGACTAGCGGGAGTTCTACGACAAGAGACCCAGTACTTC
CASSNGLAGVLRQETQYF
>TRBJ2-3|TRBD2|-|TRBV4-2
TGTGCCAGCAGCCAAGATTGGGCCGTAGCGGGACAAGGCACAGATACGCAGTATTTT
CASSQDWAVAGQGTDTQYF
>TRBJ2-3|TRBD2|-|TRBV28
TGTGCCAGCAGTTCGCCCTATGGGACTAGCGGGAGGGCAGATACGCAGTATTTT
CASSSPYGTSGRADTQYF
>TRBJ2-5|TRBD2|-|TRBV5-1
TGCGCCAGCAGCCCCGCTAGCGGGAGGGCCTCAGAGACCCAGTACTTC
CASSPASGRASETQYF
>TRBJ2-2|-|-|TRBV6-5
TGTGCCAGCAGAGGTGTAGCAGCGAACACCGGGGAGCTGTTTTTT
CASRGVAANTGELFF
>TRBJ2-3|-|-|TRBV25-1
TGTGCCAGCAGCGGGAGAACCCCCGATACGCAGTATTTT
CASSGRTPDTQYF
>TRBJ1-2|-|-|TRBV6-5
TGTGCCAGCAGTGAATTACGCGGTGTTTATGGCTACACCTTC
CASSELRGVYGYTF
>TRBJ1-5|-|-|TRBV6-6
TGTGCCAGCAGCCGGTCCCCCCAGGGATGGCAGCCCCAGCATTTT
CASSRSPQGWQPQHF
>TRBJ2-3|-|-|TRBV6-1
TGTGCCAGCAGCCCCGGGACTTCCACAGATACGCAGTATTTT
CASSPGTSTDTQYF
>TRBJ2-7|TRBD2|once|TRBV28
TGTGCCAGCGGGATAGCGGGAGGGCCGGGGCAGTACTTC
CASGIAGGPGQYF
>TRBJ2-7|TRBD2|-|TRBV4-1
TGCGCCAGCAGCCTTCCCATTGGAAGCGGGAGCTTGTACGAGCAGTACTTC
CASSLPIGSGSLYEQYF
>TRBJ1-1|-|-|TRBV7-2
TGTGCCAGCAGCTTAGTCTCCGAGGCAGCTGAAGCTTTCTTT
CASSLVSEAAEAFF
>TRBJ2-5|-|-|TRBV11-2
TGTGCCAGCAGCTTAGATTCTAGGAGAGAGACCCAGTACTTC
CASSLDSRRETQYF
>TRBJ2-2|-|-|TRBV4-1
TGCGCCAGCAGCCAAGACTACAGAGAACTAGCACCGAACACCGGGGAGCTGTTTTTT
CASSQDYRELAPNTGELFF
>TRBJ2-1|-|-|TRBV27
TGTGCCAGCAGCTCCATCAGATCAGGCGTGGATGAGCAGTTCTTC
CASSSIRSGVDEQFF
>TRBJ2-1|TRBD2|-|TRBV10-2
TGCGCCAGCACACCGGGACTAGCGGCGAATGAGCAGTTCTTC
CASTPGLAANEQFF
>TRBJ2-7|TRBD2|few|TRBV10-3
TGTGCCATCAGTGAGTCCCCCCGGCTAGCGGGAATCTACGAGCAGTACTTC
CAISESPRLAGIYEQYF
>TRBJ2-3|TRBD2|-|TRBV4-1
TGCGCCAGCAGCCACGGACTAGCGGGGACTAGCACAGATACGCAGTATTTT
CASSHGLAGTSTDTQYF
>TRBJ2-7|TRBD1|once|TRBV7-8
TGTGCCAGCGCCAGAAGGGGGCTATCCTACGAGCAGTACTTC
CASARRGLSYEQYF
>TRBJ1-3|-|-|TRBV5-4
TGTGCCAGCAGCTTGGCAGGGTCTGGAAACACCATATATTTT
CASSLAGSGNTIYF
>TRBJ2-6|-|few|TRBV14
TGTGCCAGCAGCAAGGGGGCGTCGGGGGCCAACGTCCGGACTTTC
CASSKGASGANVRTF
>TRBJ2-1|TRBD1|few|TRBV5-1
TGCGCCAGCAGCCCTGGCCCGGGACAGGGTTACAATGAGCAGTTCTTC
CASSPGPGQGYNEQFF
>TRBJ1-2|TRBD1|-|TRBV10-3
TGTGCCATCAGTGACTCTCCGGACAGGAACTATGGCTACACCTTC
CAISDSPDRNYGYTF
>TRBJ2-3|-|few|TRBV7-9
TGTGCCAGCCGCTGGACTTCCCTGCCCACAGATACGCAGTATTTT
CASRWTSLPTDTQYF
>TRBJ2-3|-|-|TRBV7-6
TGTGCCAGCAGCTTAGCTTTGAACTCCCCAGATACGCAGTATTTT
CASSLALNSPDTQYF
>TRBJ2-1|TRBD2|-|TRBV19
TGTGCCAGTAGTATCAGGCTAGGGACTAGCGGGAGTGCACGGGAGCAGTTCTTC
CASSIRLGTSGSAREQFF
>TRBJ2-1|TRBD2|-|TRBV30
TGTGCCTGGAGTAGCGGGAGGGCCTTCAATGAGCAGTTCTTC
CAWSSGRAFNEQFF
>TRBJ2-1|-|-|TRBV28
TGTGCCAGCAGTTTTCCCCGGACAGAGGGGTACAATGAGCAGTTCTTC
CASSFPRTEGYNEQFF
>TRBJ1-1|-|-|TRBV4-1
TGCGCCAGCAGCCAAGCTAACCGGGAGAGGAGCACTGAAGCTTTCTTT
CASSQANRERSTEAFF
>TRBJ2-4|TRBD1|few|TRBV27
TGTGCCAGCAGTTCCTACACCCGAAACAGGGGCGACCAAAACATTCAGTACTTC
CASSSYTRNRGDQNIQYF
>TRBJ1-1|TRBD1|-|TRBV19
TGTGCCAGTAGTACCGGACAGGGGGAAGCTTTCTTT
CASSTGQGEAFF
>TRBJ2-1|-|-|TRBV27
TGTGCCAGCAGTTTTTTCGGTGAGCAGTTCTTC
CASSFFGEQFF
>TRBJ1-1|TRBD1|few|TRBV4-1
TGCGCCAGCAGCCAAAGGGACAGGGGAAACACTGAAGCTTTCTTT
CASSQRDRGNTEAFF
>TRBJ2-3|TRBD1|-|TRBV7-6
TGTGCCAGCAGCTTAGGACAGGGAATAGATACGCAGTATTTT
CASSLGQGIDTQYF
>TRBJ2-7|TRBD1|once|TRBV19
TGTGCCAGTAGTCCCCGGGACAGGGACGAGCAGTACTTC
CASSPRDRDEQYF
>TRBJ1-5|TRBD1|-|TRBV10-3
TGTGCCATCAGTGCGACAGGGAGTAGCAATCAGCCCCAGCATTTT
CAISATGSSNQPQHF
>TRBJ2-7|-|once|TRBV5-6
TGTGCCAGCAGCTTGATTGGAGTCTCCTACGAGCAGTACTTC
CASSLIGVSYEQYF
>TRBJ2-7|TRBD2|-|TRBV7-2
TGTGCCAGCAGCCCCAAGCGGGACGGGGGGATCTACGAGCAGTACTTC
CASSPKRDGGIYEQYF
>TRBJ2-7|TRBD2|once|TRBV10-3
TGTGCCATCAGTTCCACTAGCGGAGTGTTCTACGAGCAGTACTTC
CAISSTSGVFYEQYF
>TRBJ2-3|TRBD2|-|TRBV19
TGTGCCAGTTCGGGACTAGGGTTCACAGATACGCAGTATTTT
CASSGLGFTDTQYF
>TRBJ2-3|-|-|TRBV5-1
TGCGCCAGCAGCCCCACTAACCCTAGCACAGATACGCAGTATTTT
CASSPTNPSTDTQYF
>TRBJ2-7|TRBD1|-|TRBV18
TGTGCCAGCTCACCGCAGACAGGGGCGGGTTACTTC
CASSPQTGAGYF
>TRBJ2-3|TRBD1|-|TRBV5-1
TGCGCCAGCAGCTGGACAGGAAGCACAGATACGCAGTATTTT
CASSWTGSTDTQYF
>TRBJ2-1|TRBD2|-|TRBV10-3
TGTGCCATCAGAGACGGACAAGGACTAGCGGGAGACGGGCACAATGAGCAGTTCTTC
CAIRDGQGLAGDGHNEQFF
>TRBJ2-3|TRBD2|-|TRBV6-1
TGTGCCAGCAGTGAAGCGGGGGGACTATTCACAGATACGCAGTATTTT
CASSEAGGLFTDTQYF
>TRBJ2-1|-|-|TRBV30
TGTGCCTGTAACCGTTTTGAGGGAGTATTAGATGAGCAGTTCTTC
CACNRFEGVLDEQFF
>TRBJ1-1|-|-|TRBV7-2
TGTGCCAGCAGCTTAGTAGGGGGGGGAGCTTTCTTT
CASSLVGGGAFF